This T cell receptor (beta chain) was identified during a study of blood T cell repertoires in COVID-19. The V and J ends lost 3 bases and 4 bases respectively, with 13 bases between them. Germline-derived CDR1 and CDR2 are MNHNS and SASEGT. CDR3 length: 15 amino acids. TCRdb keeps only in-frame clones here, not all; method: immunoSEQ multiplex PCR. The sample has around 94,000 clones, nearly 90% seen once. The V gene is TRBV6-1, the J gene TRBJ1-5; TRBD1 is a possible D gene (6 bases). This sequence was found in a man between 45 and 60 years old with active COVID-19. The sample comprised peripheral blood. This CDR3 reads CASSDRGQRNQPQHF. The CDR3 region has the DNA TGTGCCAGCAGTGACAGGGGCCAACGAAATCAGCCCCAGCATTTT.